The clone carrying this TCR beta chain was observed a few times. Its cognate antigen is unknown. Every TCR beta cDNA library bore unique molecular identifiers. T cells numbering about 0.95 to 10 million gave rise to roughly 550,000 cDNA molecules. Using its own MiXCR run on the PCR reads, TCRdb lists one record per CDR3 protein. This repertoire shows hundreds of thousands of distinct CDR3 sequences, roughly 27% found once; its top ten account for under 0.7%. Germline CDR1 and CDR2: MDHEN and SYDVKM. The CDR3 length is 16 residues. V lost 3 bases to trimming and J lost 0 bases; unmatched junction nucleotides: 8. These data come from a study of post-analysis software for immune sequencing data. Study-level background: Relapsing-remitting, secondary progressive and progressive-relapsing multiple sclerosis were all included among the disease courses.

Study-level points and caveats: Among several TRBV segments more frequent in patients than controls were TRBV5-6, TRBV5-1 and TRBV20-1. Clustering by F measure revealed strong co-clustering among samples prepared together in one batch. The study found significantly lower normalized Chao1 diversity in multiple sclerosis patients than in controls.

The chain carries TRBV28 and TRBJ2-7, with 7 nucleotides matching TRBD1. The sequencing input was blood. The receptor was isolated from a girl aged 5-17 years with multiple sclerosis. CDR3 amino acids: CASSFRRGPSSYEQYF. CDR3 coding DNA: TGTGCCAGCAGTTTCAGAAGGGGGCCGTCCTCCTACGAGCAGTACTTC.